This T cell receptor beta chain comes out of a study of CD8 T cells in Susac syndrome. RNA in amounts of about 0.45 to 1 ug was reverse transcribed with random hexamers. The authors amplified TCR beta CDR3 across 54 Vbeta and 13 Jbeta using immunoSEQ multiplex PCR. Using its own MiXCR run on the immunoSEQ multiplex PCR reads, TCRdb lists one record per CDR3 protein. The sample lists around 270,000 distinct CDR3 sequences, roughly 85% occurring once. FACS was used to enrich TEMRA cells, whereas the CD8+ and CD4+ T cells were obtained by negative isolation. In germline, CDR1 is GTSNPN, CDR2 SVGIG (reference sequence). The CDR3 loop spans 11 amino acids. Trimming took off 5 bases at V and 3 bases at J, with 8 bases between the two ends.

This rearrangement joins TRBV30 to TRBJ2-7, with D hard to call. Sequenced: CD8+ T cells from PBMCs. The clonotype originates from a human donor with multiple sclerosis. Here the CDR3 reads CAWAVYYEQYF. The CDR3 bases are TGTGCCTGGGCTGTTTACTACGAGCAGTACTTC.